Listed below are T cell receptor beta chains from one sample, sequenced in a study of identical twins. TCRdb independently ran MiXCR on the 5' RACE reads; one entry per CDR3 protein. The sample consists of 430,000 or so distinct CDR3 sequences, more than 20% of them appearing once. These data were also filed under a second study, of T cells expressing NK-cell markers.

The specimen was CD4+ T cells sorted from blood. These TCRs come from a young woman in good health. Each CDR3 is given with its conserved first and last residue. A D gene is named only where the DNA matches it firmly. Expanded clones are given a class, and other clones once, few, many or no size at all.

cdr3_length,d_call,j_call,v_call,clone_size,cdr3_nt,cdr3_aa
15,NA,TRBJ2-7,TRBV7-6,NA,TGTGCCAGCAGCTTATATGAGGGCAGCAGCTACGAGCAGTACTTC,CASSLYEGSSYEQYF
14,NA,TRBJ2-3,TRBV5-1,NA,TGCGCCAGCAGCTCAGAGCGGCTCACAGATACGCAGTATTTT,CASSSERLTDTQYF
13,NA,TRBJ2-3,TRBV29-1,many,TGCAGCGTACACAGGGTGGACACAGATACGCAGTATTTT,CSVHRVDTDTQYF
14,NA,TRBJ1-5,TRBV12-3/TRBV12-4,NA,TGTGCCAGCAGTTTATCAGGGGACAATCAGCCCCAGCATTTT,CASSLSGDNQPQHF
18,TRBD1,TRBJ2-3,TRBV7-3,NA,TGTGCCAGCAGCGCTCTCCCGGGACAGGGGACCCACACAGATACGCAGTATTTT,CASSALPGQGTHTDTQYF
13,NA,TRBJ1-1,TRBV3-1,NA,TGTGCCAGCAGCCAAGAAAACCGGGGCGAAGCTTTCTTT,CASSQENRGEAFF
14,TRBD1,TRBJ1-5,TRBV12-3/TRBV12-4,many,TGTGCCAGCAGTCCTACAGGGGGCAATCAGCCCCAGCATTTT,CASSPTGGNQPQHF
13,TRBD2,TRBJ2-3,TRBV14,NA,TGTGCCAGCGCGGCGGGAGTGTGGGATACGCAGTATTTT,CASAAGVWDTQYF
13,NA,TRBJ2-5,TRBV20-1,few,TGCAGTGCTAGGTCCGCTGGGTGGGAGACCCAGTACTTC,CSARSAGWETQYF
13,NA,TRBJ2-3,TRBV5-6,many,TGTGCCAGCATGGGGCGGGGCACAGATACGCAGTATTTT,CASMGRGTDTQYF
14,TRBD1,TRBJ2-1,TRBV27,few,TGTGCCAGCAGCCCTCCGGACAGGGGGTCAGGGCAGTTCTTC,CASSPPDRGSGQFF
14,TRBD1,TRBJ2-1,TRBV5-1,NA,TGCGCCAGCACTGGACAGGGGGTCTACAATGAGCAGTTCTTC,CASTGQGVYNEQFF
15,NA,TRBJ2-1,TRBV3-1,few,TGTGCCAGCAGCCGTTACGGTACGACGCACAATGAGCAGTTCTTC,CASSRYGTTHNEQFF
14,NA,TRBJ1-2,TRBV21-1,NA,TGTGCCAGCAGCTCCCACGGACAGAGCGGTGGCTACACCTTC,CASSSHGQSGGYTF
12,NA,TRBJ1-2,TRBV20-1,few,TGCAGTGCTAGAGATGTCAGCTATGGCTACACCTTC,CSARDVSYGYTF
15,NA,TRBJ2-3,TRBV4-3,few,TGCGCCAGCAGCCAGGACTTTGTTCCCACAGATACGCAGTATTTT,CASSQDFVPTDTQYF
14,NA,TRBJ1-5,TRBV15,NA,TGTGCCACCAGCAGAGTAAGACAAGGTGATGCCCAGCATTTT,CATSRVRQGDAQHF
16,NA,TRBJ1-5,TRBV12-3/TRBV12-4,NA,TGTGCCAGCAGTTCACCGGGACCCGCGGCAAATCAGCCCCAGCATTTT,CASSSPGPAANQPQHF
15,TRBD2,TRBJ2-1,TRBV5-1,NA,TGCGCCAGCCGAGAACCGGGAGGGGGCTACAATGAGCAGTTCTTC,CASREPGGGYNEQFF
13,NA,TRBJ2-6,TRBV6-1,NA,TGTGCCAGCATGGTAGCTGGGGCCAACGTCCTGACTTTC,CASMVAGANVLTF
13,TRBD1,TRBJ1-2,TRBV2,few,TGTGCCAGCAGTGAGACAGGGATCTATGGCTACACCTTC,CASSETGIYGYTF
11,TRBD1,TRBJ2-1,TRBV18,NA,TGTGCCAGCTCACCAGGGACAGGGCGGTTCTTC,CASSPGTGRFF
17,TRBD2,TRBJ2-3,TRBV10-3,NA,TGTGCCTATCGCAGGACTAGCGGGGGGGGGGTCGGAGATACGCAGTATTTT,CAYRRTSGGGVGDTQYF